These 27 T cell receptor beta chains were sequenced from one sample in a study of blood T cells in healthy people across ages. Primed by a sample-barcoded 5' primer and a J-beta primer mix, a second PCR proceeded for 7 to 11 cycles. TCRdb fed the 5' RACE reads into MiXCR, producing one record per CDR3 protein. The repertoire holds around 1,800,000 distinct CDR3 sequences, with around 40% as singletons. The sequencing sample was made of blood. All receptors derive from a human donor in good health.

This chain joins TRBV20-1 and TRBJ1-2, with D possibly TRBD1 on 6 matching bases. Germline-derived CDR1 and CDR2 are DFQATT and SNEGSKA (reference sequence). V lost 0 bases and J lost 6, with 11 bases in between. The CDR3 is 13 amino acids. The CDR3 reads CSAREWGGHGYTF. The CDR3, as DNA: TGCAGTGCTAGAGAATGGGGGGGCCATGGCTACACCTTC.

This rearrangement joins TRBV7-6 to TRBJ2-1; either TRBD1 or TRBD2 may supply D (5 bases each). V dropped 5 bases and J dropped 9 bases, with 17 bases sitting between them. CDR1 is SGHVS, CDR2 FNYEAQ, per germline. The CDR3 covers 14 residues. The CDR3 nucleotides are TGTGCCAGCAGCCGGGGCCGAGGAAAACCTGAGCAGTTCTTC. Its protein is CASSRGRGKPEQFF.

In its sample, this clonotype was seen a few times. The chain carries TRBV4-2 and TRBJ2-7, with D perhaps given as TRBD1 or TRBD2 (5 bases each). The length of the CDR3 is 18 residues. Germline V gene lookup returns CDR1 LGHNA and CDR2 YNFKEQ. V lost 4 bases and J 4 bases, leaving 26 bases between the germline ends. Here the CDR3 DNA reads TGTGCCAGCAGCCCTATCGGGTTAAATACGGGGCTTGGATACGAGCAGTACTTC. Translation gives CASSPIGLNTGLGYEQYF.

This clonotype has a handful of counts. The gene calls are TRBV2 and TRBJ2-5; TRBD1 matches at 11 bases. This CDR3 has 14 residues. V gave up 6 bases and J gave up 4 bases; unmatched junction bases: 4. CDR1 is SNHLY, CDR2 FYNNEI, per germline. DNA of the CDR3: TGTGCCAGCAGGGACGGGACAGGGGGAGAGACCCAGTACTTC. Translated, it gives CASRDGTGGETQYF. Supplemented by reference TRBV2 and TRBJ2-5, the full variable domain reads EPEVTQTPSHQVTQMGQEVILRCVPISNHLYFYWYRQILGQKVEFLVSFYNNEISEKSEIFDDQFSVERPDGSNFTLKIRSTKLEDSAMYFCASRDGTGGETQYFGPGTRLLVL.

The chain links TRBV27 to TRBJ1-1; no clear D gene. With 6 bases removed from V and 4 bases from J, the gap between germline ends came to 15 bases. Germline CDR1 MNHEY, CDR2 SMNVEV (reference sequence). The length of the CDR3 is 14 residues. CDR3 in DNA: TGTGCCAGCAGACAACGGGTCGGAGGCACTGAAGCTTTCTTT. Amino acids: CASRQRVGGTEAFF.

J is TRBJ2-7 and V is TRBV10-3, with TRBD1 matching over 8 bases. Germline V gives CDR1 ENHRY, CDR2 SYGVKD. CDR3 length: 14 residues. After removal of 6 bases from V and 1 base from J, the junction contained 5 bases not matched to a gene. The CDR3 DNA reads as TGTGCCATCAGCGCGACAGGGGAGTCCTACGAGCAGTACTTC. Its protein is CAISATGESYEQYF.

This clonotype was found a few times. This rearrangement joins TRBV7-9 to TRBJ2-6; perhaps TRBD2 as D (5 bases). CDR1 and CDR2 from the germline V gene are SEHNR and FQNEAQ (reference sequence). The V end was cut by 10 bases, the J end by 1 base, with 26 bases between. The CDR3 has 19 residues. The CDR3: CATLQGWSGVLSGANVLTF. The CDR3 coding sequence is TGTGCCACCTTACAAGGGTGGTCCGGGGTTTTATCTGGGGCCAACGTCCTGACTTTC.

The chain combines TRBV7-9 with TRBJ1-1; D is perhaps TRBD1 (5 bases). This CDR3 is built from 14 residues. V shed 10 bases and J shed 4 bases, with 19 bases lying between them. CDR1 SEHNR and CDR2 FQNEAQ come from the germline V gene (reference sequence). DNA for the CDR3: TGTGCCACCTCAGGTCGGCTGGGGGTCACTGAAGCTTTCTTT. Protein: CATSGRLGVTEAFF.

The rearrangement links TRBV9 to TRBJ1-5, with D unclear. Germline lookup yields CDR1 SGDLS and CDR2 YYNGEE. The germline V and J ends were trimmed by 0 bases and 5 bases, with 9 bases remaining between them. CDR3 size: 14 residues. The DNA for the CDR3 is TGTGCCAGCAGCGTAGACAGCGGACATCAGCCCCAGCATTTT. This encodes CASSVDSGHQPQHF.

The chain couples TRBV28 to TRBJ2-7; D unclear. The germline V and J ends were trimmed by 2 bases and 5 bases, with 16 bases remaining between them. CDR1 is MDHEN, CDR2 SYDVKM, per germline. The length of the CDR3 is 15 residues. In DNA, the CDR3 is TGTGCCAGCAGTTTAAGGTTGCGGTTTAGGGACGAGCAGTACTTC. It translates to CASSLRLRFRDEQYF.

The chain joins TRBV29-1 to TRBJ2-5, with D tentatively TRBD1 (7 bases). This CDR3 region has 15 residues. The V gene lost 6 bases and the J gene lost 1 base, with 18 bases spanning the gap. Germline CDR1 and CDR2: SQVTM and ANQGSEA. CDR3 sequence (DNA): TGCAGCGTATCAGGGGGAGGAGCCGTCCAAGAGACCCAGTACTTC. Translated: CSVSGGGAVQETQYF.

V and J are TRBV27 and TRBJ2-3; D possibly corresponds to TRBD1 (6 bases). This CDR3 region has 16 residues. Germline V gives CDR1 MNHEY, CDR2 SMNVEV (reference sequence). V was cut by 4 bases and J by 1 base, with 15 bases left in between. The CDR3 DNA reads as TGTGCCAGCAGTTCCCCCAGGGGCGGCGGCACAGATACGCAGTATTTT. Encoded protein: CASSSPRGGGTDTQYF.

CDR3 DNA sequence: TGTGCCAGCAGCGCGGGACTAGCGGGGGGGCTGAACGAGCAGTACTTC. This codes for CASSAGLAGGLNEQYF. The chain employs TRBV9 and TRBJ2-7; 16 positions agree with TRBD2. The CDR3 runs 16 residues. In germline, CDR1 is SGDLS, CDR2 YYNGEE. V was clipped by 3 bases and J by 5 bases; unmatched bases: 5. The variable domain in full, with the rest retrieved from reference TRBV9 and TRBJ2-7, is DSGVTQTPKHLITATGQRVTLRCSPRSGDLSVYWYQQSLDQGLQFLIQYYNGEERAKGNILERFSAQQFPDLHSELNLSSLELGDSALYFCASSAGLAGGLNEQYFGPGTRLTVT.

As concerns this clonotype: This sequence may be a read error, since a much larger clone differs from it by one base. This chain links TRBV30 with TRBJ2-6; maybe TRBD1 (6 bases). This CDR3 has 17 residues. Germline-derived CDR1 and CDR2 are GTSNPN and SVGIG (reference sequence). CDR3 sequence: CAWRARTGIGGASVLTF. The CDR3 DNA reads as TGTGCCTGGAGAGCACGCACAGGGATCGGTGGGGCCAGCGTCCTGACTTTC.

The chain couples TRBV7-2 to TRBJ1-1; unclear D gene. Germline lookup yields CDR1 SGHTA and CDR2 FQGNSA. The CDR3 spans 14 residues. V dropped 3 bases and J dropped 5 bases, with 13 bases sitting between them. CDR3 amino acids: CASSLGAGLTEAFF. The DNA of the CDR3 is TGTGCCAGCAGCTTGGGTGCGGGTTTAACTGAAGCTTTCTTT.

Worth noting for this clonotype: An end of the junction does not agree with germline; a read error may underlie this. J is TRBJ2-5 and V is TRBV5-1; D possibly corresponds to TRBD1 (6 bases). The CDR3 length is 14 residues. Germline V gene sequence: CDR1 SGHRS, CDR2 YFSETQ. CDR3 sequence (DNA): TGCGCCAGCAGCTTGGAATGGGGACAAGAGACCCGGTACTTC. Amino acids: CASSLEWGQETRYF.

The J gene is TRBJ2-1, the V gene TRBV30; 7 bases are a match to TRBD2. The CDR3 totals 15 residues. CDR1 is GTSNPN and CDR2 is SVGIG in the germline V gene (reference sequence). V trimming: 4 bases; J trimming: 2 bases; junction bases outside the gene matches: 8. This CDR3 is CAWTQGGGAYNEQFF. In DNA form, the CDR3 reads TGTGCCTGGACCCAAGGTGGGGGGGCCTACAATGAGCAGTTCTTC.

This chain links TRBV24-1 with TRBJ2-3, with D unresolved. Trimming shortened V by 0 bases and J by 1 base, and 13 bases separated the two germline ends. This CDR3 is built from 17 residues. Germline V gene lookup returns CDR1 KGHDR and CDR2 SFDVKD. The CDR3 nucleotides are TGTGCCACCAGTGATTTGTTTGGCACCTTCGGCACAGATACGCAGTATTTT. It encodes CATSDLFGTFGTDTQYF.

The chain recombines TRBV29-1 with TRBJ1-1, with D uncertain. Per the germline V gene, CDR1 is SQVTM and CDR2 is ANQGSEA. V gave up 6 bases and J gave up 4 bases, with 15 bases separating them. CDR3 size: 13 residues. CDR3 coding DNA: TGCAGCGTAGCTGGGAGGGCAGGCACTGAAGCTTTCTTT. Its translation is CSVAGRAGTEAFF.

V usage is TRBV7-2 and J usage is TRBJ2-7; the D gene could be TRBD1 or TRBD2 (5 bases each). The germline V and J ends were trimmed by 0 bases and 0 bases, with 15 bases remaining between them. CDR3 length: 17 residues. Germline V gene data show CDR1 as SGHTA and CDR2 as FQGNSA. CDR3: CASSLALEGSSSYEQYF. The CDR3 nucleotides read TGTGCCAGCAGCTTAGCGCTAGAGGGGTCGAGCTCCTACGAGCAGTACTTC.

V and J are TRBV4-1 and TRBJ1-4; TRBD1 might be the D (6 bases). CDR1 MGHRA and CDR2 YSYEKL come from the germline V gene. The CDR3 loop spans 16 amino acids. Trimming shortened V by 0 bases and J by 3 bases, and 11 bases separated the two germline ends. The CDR3 nucleotides read TGCGCCAGCAGCCAAGATCAGGGGCTCCCTAATGAAAAACTGTTTTTT. Translation: CASSQDQGLPNEKLFF.

This clonotype has more than one count but fewer than ten. This chain connects TRBV4-1 to TRBJ2-5; D is unclear. V lost 0 bases and J 2 bases, leaving 10 bases between the germline ends. This CDR3 has 15 residues. CDR1 and CDR2 from the germline V gene are MGHRA and YSYEKL. This CDR3 is CASSQEGTEQETQYF. As DNA, the CDR3 is TGCGCCAGCAGCCAAGAGGGAACCGAACAAGAGACCCAGTACTTC.

In this sample, this clonotype turned up a few times. The chain joins TRBV20-1 to TRBJ2-7; 12 bases align to TRBD2. The CDR3 is 14 residues long. In germline, CDR1 is DFQATT, CDR2 SNEGSKA (reference sequence). V lost 6 bases and J lost 2; bases outside the gene matches: 5. Written as DNA, the CDR3 is TGCAGTGCCCATCGGACTAGCGGGACCTACGAGCAGTACTTC. Amino acids: CSAHRTSGTYEQYF.

This clonotype was counted only a few times. The chain joins TRBV7-9 to TRBJ2-3; weak D call: TRBD2 (6 bases). The CDR3 consists of 16 residues. Germline values: CDR1 SEHNR, CDR2 FQNEAQ (reference sequence). Trimming removed 5 bases at V and 2 bases at J, with 17 bases between. CDR3 nucleotide sequence: TGTGCCAGCAGCCCCCGGGGGTCATATTCCACAGATACGCAGTATTTT. Translating it yields CASSPRGSYSTDTQYF. The full variable domain, with the rest looked up from reference TRBV7-9 and TRBJ2-3, is DTGVSQNPRHKITKRGQNVTFRCDPISEHNRLYWYRQTLGQGPEFLTYFQNEAQLEKSRLLSDRFSAERPKGSFSTLEIQRTEQGDSAMYLCASSPRGSYSTDTQYFGPGTRLTVL.

Only a few counts were recorded for this clonotype. This chain links TRBV6-1 with TRBJ2-5, with D maybe TRBD1 (5 bases). CDR3 size: 13 residues. V shed 3 bases and J shed 2 bases, with 7 bases lying between them. The germline CDR1 and CDR2 sequences are MNHNS and SASEGT. The chain's CDR3 is CASSDYRQETQYF. The CDR3 DNA reads TGTGCCAGCAGTGACTACAGGCAAGAGACCCAGTACTTC.

V gene TRBV4-1 combines with J gene TRBJ2-2; D could derive from TRBD1 or TRBD2 (5 bases each). CDR3 length: 13 residues. The germline V and J ends were trimmed by 5 bases and 7 bases, with 11 bases remaining between them. The V gene's germline CDR1 is MGHRA and CDR2 YSYEKL. The CDR3 protein is CASSSGRFGELFF. In DNA form, the CDR3 reads TGCGCCAGCAGCTCGGGACGGTTCGGGGAGCTGTTTTTT.

The chain has TRBV29-1 and TRBJ2-7, with TRBD1 matching over 9 bases. There are 14 residues in the CDR3. V trimming: 5 bases; J trimming: 3 bases; junction bases outside the gene matches: 8. Germline V CDR1 and CDR2: SQVTM, ANQGSEA. CDR3 sequence reads: CSVTQGASNYEQYF. The CDR3 bases are TGCAGCGTTACACAGGGGGCTTCAAACTACGAGCAGTACTTC.